Listed here is a single T cell receptor beta chain. Its antigen is unidentified. The data were obtained in a study of T cells in localized non-small cell lung cancer. Study observations and caveats: Median detection of top 100 tumor clones in adjacent lung was 57 clones. Heterogeneity within the tumor remains possible, as just one region underwent sequencing. Clonality peaked in uninvolved adjacent lung rather than tumor. Those with higher blood T cell density had longer overall survival.

TCRdb keeps only in-frame clones here, not all; method: immunoSEQ multiplex PCR. The table has over 70,000 clones, roughly 91% seen once. The germline gives CDR1 KGHSH, CDR2 LQKENI. CDR3 size: 14 residues. The V segment lost 1 base and the J segment 5 bases; nucleotides outside the gene matches: 1. This clonotype was obtained from a woman aged 35 to 70 with stage II squamous cell lung carcinoma. This rearrangement joins TRBV18 to TRBJ1-1; 10 nucleotides match TRBD1. Sample: PBMCs, taken before any cancer treatment. The CDR3 is CASSPRGQGTEAFF. As DNA, the CDR3 is TGTGCCAGCTCACCACGGGGACAGGGGACTGAAGCTTTCTTT.